The 30 T cell receptor beta chains in this list originate from one sample, sequenced in a study of spatial heterogeneity in lung cancer. TCRdb re-derived calls from the 5' RACE reads in MiXCR, one entry per CDR3 protein. The sample carries 2,500 to 3,500 distinct CDR3 sequences, roughly 51% recorded once. Indicated time point: blood at routine non-recurrence follow-up after resection. This sample comprised PBMCs, obtained at follow-up. These receptor sequences come from a male donor with early-stage non-small cell lung cancer.

Of note for this clonotype: This beta chain is a stray read from a library made for alpha chains; its abundance is not meaningful. The V call is TRBV19, the J call TRBJ2-1, with a tentative D call TRBD2 (5 bases). The V gene lost 1 base and the J gene lost 8 bases, with 9 bases spanning the gap. The CDR3 contains 13 residues. Germline V CDR1 and CDR2: LNHDA, SQIVND (reference sequence). CDR3: CASSIGRRYEQFF. The DNA for the CDR3 is TGTGCCAGTAGTATAGGGAGGCGGTATGAGCAGTTCTTC.

This clonotype was seen a few times. The library was built for alpha chains, so this beta chain is an off-target read and its size means little. The J gene is TRBJ2-7, the V gene TRBV12-3 or TRBV12-4, with 9 bases that match TRBD1. V gave up 6 bases and J gave up 2 bases; unmatched junction bases: 5. This CDR3 has 14 residues. CDR3 protein: CASSSWDRAYEQYF. The CDR3 DNA sequence: TGTGCCAGCAGCAGTTGGGACAGGGCCTACGAGCAGTACTTC.

Of note for this clonotype: This beta chain turned up in a library designed for alpha chains; as an off-target read, its abundance says little. The rearrangement joins TRBV19 to TRBJ2-3; D uncertain. Per the germline V gene, CDR1 is LNHDA and CDR2 is SQIVND (reference sequence). The length of the CDR3 is 14 residues. V lost 6 bases to trimming and J lost 3 bases, with 13 bases between them. CDR3 in amino acids: CASSPLGPTDTQYF. For the CDR3, the DNA is TGTGCCAGTAGCCCCCTAGGGCCGACAGATACGCAGTATTTT. Combining the CDR3 with reference TRBV19 and TRBJ2-3 gives the whole variable domain DGGITQSPKYLFRKEGQNVTLSCEQNLNHDAMYWYRQDPGQGLRLIYYSQIVNDFQKGDIAEGYSVSREKKESFPLTVTSAQKNPTAFYLCASSPLGPTDTQYFGPGTRLTVL.

This clonotype occurred once. Since it is a stray read in a library aimed at alpha chains, this beta chain has a size that is not meaningful. The gene calls are TRBV5-6 and TRBJ2-2, with no clear D. CDR1 is SGHDT and CDR2 is YYEEEE in the germline V gene. Trimming took 3 bases from V and 2 from J, leaving 8 bases between them. The CDR3 extends over 14 amino acids. CDR3 DNA: TGTGCCAGCAGCTCTGGGGTCAACACCGGGGAGCTGTTTTTT. Translated, it gives CASSSGVNTGELFF.

This clonotype has only one observation. Since it is a stray read in a library aimed at alpha chains, this beta chain has a size that is not meaningful. The chain recombines TRBV6-2 or TRBV6-3 with TRBJ2-1; TRBD1 matches 7 bases. V shed 5 bases, J shed 7 bases, and the junction held 11 bases outside the gene matches. CDR1 and CDR2 from the germline V gene are MNHEY and SVGEGT. CDR3 length equals 15 residues. CDR3: CASSRLGTALNEQFF. CDR3 nucleotides: TGTGCCAGCAGTCGACTCGGGACAGCGCTAAATGAGCAGTTCTTC.

Details on this clonotype: This beta chain was picked up by a library intended for alpha chains and is off target, so its count carries little meaning. The V call is TRBV7-2, the J call TRBJ2-1; D remains unclear. Trimming cost V 0 bases and J 0 bases, with 6 bases left between them. The CDR3 runs to 15 residues. Looked up from germline, CDR1 is SGHTA and CDR2 is FQGNSA. The CDR3 DNA follows: TGTGCCAGCAGCTTAGCGGTTTACTCCTACAATGAGCAGTTCTTC. Translation: CASSLAVYSYNEQFF.

Points on this clonotype: This beta chain turned up in a library designed for alpha chains; as an off-target read, its abundance says little. V usage is TRBV12-3 or TRBV12-4 and J usage is TRBJ2-3, with D perhaps matching TRBD1 or TRBD2 (5 bases each). The CDR3 is made up of 15 amino acids. V was pared by 3 bases and J by 9 bases, with 19 bases between. The CDR3 loop reads CASSFSTGHRVTQYF. Here the CDR3 DNA reads TGTGCCAGCAGTTTCTCCACGGGGCATCGGGTAACGCAGTATTTT.

As to this clonotype: The size of this beta chain means little, since it is a stray read in a library made for alpha chains. This CDR3 reads CASSQGEWGAEQYF. The CDR3 DNA is TGTGCCAGCAGCCAGGGGGAATGGGGGGCCGAGCAGTACTTC. V gene TRBV3-1 combines with J gene TRBJ2-7; D is perhaps TRBD1 or TRBD2 (6 bases each). V gave up 3 bases and J gave up 6 bases, with 15 bases separating them. Germline V gene sequence: CDR1 LGHDT, CDR2 YNNKEL (reference sequence). The length of the CDR3 is 14 residues.

Comment on this clonotype: The library was prepared for alpha chains; this beta chain is a stray read, so its frequency means little. The chain recombines TRBV13 with TRBJ2-5, with 7 bases fitting TRBD1. The length of the CDR3 is 15 residues. CDR1 PRHDT and CDR2 FYEKMQ come from the germline V gene (reference sequence). Trimming took 5 bases from V and 3 from J; bases not matched to a gene: 9. The CDR3 DNA is TGTGCCAGCAGCCGACAGGGTGATTGGGAAGAGACCCAGTACTTC. It encodes CASSRQGDWEETQYF. Combining the CDR3 with reference TRBV13 and TRBJ2-5 gives the whole variable domain AAGVIQSPRHLIKEKRETATLKCYPIPRHDTVYWYQQGPGQDPQFLISFYEKMQSDKGSIPDRFSAQQFSDYHSELNMSSLELGDSALYFCASSRQGDWEETQYFGPGTRLLVL.

With regard to this clonotype: Within a library made for alpha chains, this beta chain is off target, and its count is uninformative. The chain couples TRBV7-2 to TRBJ2-5; D not resolved. CDR1 and CDR2 (germline): SGHTA, FQGNSA. V lost 1 base and J lost 7, with 4 bases in between. The CDR3 contains 11 residues. Here the CDR3 reads CASSLEVTQYF. The CDR3 DNA sequence: TGTGCCAGCAGCTTAGAGGTGACCCAGTACTTC.

This clonotype was counted between two and nine times. This beta chain turned up in a library designed for alpha chains; as an off-target read, its abundance says little. This chain connects TRBV5-1 to TRBJ2-2; D is possibly TRBD2 (5 bases). CDR3 length equals 14 residues. V lost 2 bases to trimming and J lost 4 bases, with 9 bases between them. Per germline, CDR1 SGHRS and CDR2 YFSETQ. DNA for the CDR3: TGCGCCAGCAGCTTCCTGGGGAGCACCGGGGAGCTGTTTTTT. This sequence encodes CASSFLGSTGELFF.

As for this clonotype: This beta chain lies outside the target of a library built for alpha chains; its clone size means little. CDR3 loop: CASSPVTSGTSSYNEQFF. Here the CDR3 DNA reads TGTGCCAGCAGCCCCGTGACTAGCGGGACTAGCTCCTACAATGAGCAGTTCTTC. The chain joins TRBV13 to TRBJ2-1; 11 positions match TRBD2. The CDR3 consists of 18 residues. CDR1 is PRHDT and CDR2 is FYEKMQ in the germline V gene (reference sequence). The junction had 9 bases not matched to a gene; V was cut back by 5 bases and J by 0 bases.

This clonotype was seen only once. A library prepared for alpha chains yielded this beta chain as an off-target read; its size is of little meaning. This chain uses TRBV27 with TRBJ2-2; TRBD1 matches at 7 bases. V gave up 5 bases and J gave up 5 bases; unmatched junction bases: 8. The CDR3 covers 15 residues. Germline loops: CDR1 MNHEY, CDR2 SMNVEV (reference sequence). CDR3 in amino acids: CASSQLTGRTGELFF. The CDR3 nucleotides are TGTGCCAGCAGTCAACTGACAGGGAGAACCGGGGAGCTGTTTTTT.

This clonotype was counted only a few times. This beta chain is a stray read from a library made for alpha chains; its abundance is not meaningful. The chain couples TRBV5-5 to TRBJ1-6; D is unresolved. Deletions cut 0 bases from V and 13 bases from J, with 11 bases between. Per germline, CDR1 SGHKS and CDR2 YYEKEE (reference sequence). This CDR3 is 13 amino acids long. Written as DNA, the CDR3 is TGTGCCAGCAGCTTGGGGCGCCGCGATCCCCTCCACTTT. It yields the protein CASSLGRRDPLHF.

This clonotype was counted only a few times. The conserved phenylalanine or tryptophan is not found at the CDR3 terminus, so this likely reflects a read error. The limits of the CDR3 on the DNA are not certain, so only TCRdb's listed CDR3 is given. This beta chain is a stray sequence in a library constructed for alpha chains; its clone size is not meaningful. This chain joins TRBV4-1 and TRBJ2-1; the table's D call TRBD2 went unverified against the DNA. The germline CDR1 and CDR2 sequences are MGHRA and YSYEKL. The CDR3 spans 12 residues, counting both ends. The CDR3 reads CASSQEWALAGA.

This clonotype has more than one count but fewer than ten. This beta chain is a stray sequence in a library constructed for alpha chains; its clone size is not meaningful. The chain combines TRBV20-1 with TRBJ1-6, with 9 bases matching TRBD1. Germline trimming cut 0 bases from V and 8 bases from J; bases unmatched to any gene: 8. The germline gives CDR1 DFQATT, CDR2 SNEGSKA (reference sequence). The CDR3 runs to 16 residues. The CDR3 DNA sequence: TGCAGTGCTAGAGAGCCCTCCGGGACAGGGTATTCACCCCTCCACTTT. Translated: CSAREPSGTGYSPLHF.

This clonotype occurred a few times. This beta chain slipped into a library made for alpha chains as a stray read, so its size is not meaningful. CDR3 region: CASTDRGLGSKVTGELFF. The DNA of the CDR3 is TGTGCCAGTACCGACAGGGGTTTGGGCTCTAAGGTGACCGGGGAGCTGTTTTTT. V and J are TRBV19 and TRBJ2-2; 8 bases fit TRBD1. The CDR3 sequence is 18 residues long. J gave up 5 bases and V 7 bases, and 18 bases lay outside the gene matches. Per the germline V gene, CDR1 is LNHDA and CDR2 is SQIVND (reference sequence).

To note about this clonotype: Found in a library prepared for alpha chains, this beta chain is an off-target read, and its abundance has little meaning. This chain connects TRBV20-1 to TRBJ2-3; D tentatively reads TRBD1 or TRBD2 (5 bases each). In germline, CDR1 is DFQATT, CDR2 SNEGSKA (reference sequence). Trimming pared 4 bases from V and 2 bases from J, leaving 19 bases between. CDR3 size: 16 residues. The CDR3 nucleotides read TGCAGTGCTAAATCCGGGACCAAAGGCGCCACAGATACGCAGTATTTT. Protein product: CSAKSGTKGATDTQYF.

Worth noting for this clonotype: The size of this beta chain means little, since it is a stray read in a library made for alpha chains. The CDR3 DNA is TGTGCCACCAGGGACAGTAAACCGAACACTGAAGCTTTCTTT. This encodes CATRDSKPNTEAFF. The chain joins TRBV24-1 to TRBJ1-1, with D maybe TRBD1 (6 bases). This CDR3 region has 14 residues. Trimming removed 7 bases from V and 1 base from J, with 12 bases in between. Per the germline V gene, CDR1 is KGHDR and CDR2 is SFDVKD.

Concerning this clonotype: This beta chain appears as a stray read in a library generated for alpha chains; its size is not informative. V gene TRBV7-9 combines with J gene TRBJ1-3; D might be TRBD1 (6 bases). The germline V gene encodes CDR1 SEHNR and CDR2 FQNEAQ (reference sequence). The ends were cut back, 3 bases at V and 4 bases at J, with 10 bases in the middle. The CDR3 has 14 residues. The CDR3 reads CASSFQDRGNTIYF. In DNA, the CDR3 is TGTGCCAGCAGCTTCCAGGACAGAGGAAACACCATATATTTT.

About this clonotype itself: This beta chain represents an off-target read in a library built for alpha chains; its size is of limited meaning. V and J are TRBV6-1 and TRBJ2-2; D gene ambiguous. Per the germline V gene, CDR1 is MNHNS and CDR2 is SASEGT. V lost 10 bases, J lost 8 bases, and 5 bases lay in between. The CDR3 is 9 amino acids. Here the CDR3 DNA reads TGTGCCACCAGAGGGGAGCTGTTTTTT. Translated: CATRGELFF.

In the case of this clonotype: This beta chain slipped into a library made for alpha chains as a stray read, so its size is not meaningful. The CDR3 reads CASSLGTGEGYEQYF. For the CDR3, the DNA is TGTGCCAGCAGCCTGGGGACAGGGGAAGGCTACGAGCAGTACTTC. The rearrangement links TRBV7-3 to TRBJ2-7, with TRBD1 matching over 10 bases. The CDR3 is 15 amino acids. Germline CDR1 SGHTA, CDR2 FQGTGA. V lost 5 bases to trimming and J lost 3 bases; unmatched junction nucleotides: 7.

About this clonotype: This beta chain is a stray sequence in a library constructed for alpha chains; its clone size is not meaningful. Here the CDR3 reads CASSPLPGGNTGELFF. In DNA form, the CDR3 reads TGTGCCAGCAGTCCCCTTCCGGGGGGTAACACCGGGGAGCTGTTTTTT. This rearrangement joins TRBV6-2 or TRBV6-3 to TRBJ2-2; 7 nucleotides align to TRBD2. The CDR3 loop spans 16 amino acids. Trimming removed 5 bases from V and 2 bases from J; junction bases left unmatched: 8. Germline V gene lookup returns CDR1 MNHEY and CDR2 SVGEGT.

Of note for this clonotype: The library was prepared for alpha chains; this beta chain is a stray read, so its frequency means little. V is TRBV9 and J is TRBJ1-5; D call uncertain. Germline CDR1 SGDLS, CDR2 YYNGEE. This CDR3 is 14 amino acids long. The V gene lost 0 bases and the J gene lost 7 bases, with 11 bases spanning the gap. DNA for the CDR3: TGTGCCAGCAGCGTAGGGACCGGGAGACAGCCCCAGCATTTT. This encodes CASSVGTGRQPQHF.

As to this clonotype: Being off target in a library aimed at alpha chains, this beta chain has a size of little meaning. V usage is TRBV7-2 and J usage is TRBJ2-2; 10 bases match TRBD1. The germline V gene encodes CDR1 SGHTA and CDR2 FQGNSA. The CDR3 has 15 amino acids. V shed 6 bases and J 1 base; nucleotides not matched to a gene: 2. The CDR3 nucleotides read TGTGCCAGCAGAGGACAGGGGGGGAACACCGGGGAGCTGTTTTTT. It encodes CASRGQGGNTGELFF.

In the case of this clonotype: Little can be read into the size of this beta chain, an off-target read in a library designed for alpha chains. This chain uses TRBV29-1 with TRBJ2-1; D unresolved. This CDR3 region has 14 residues. Trimming pared 0 bases from V and 4 bases from J, leaving 10 bases between. CDR1 and CDR2 from the germline V gene are SQVTM and ANQGSEA. The CDR3 DNA sequence: TGCAGCGTTGAAGATTTTCAAGGTTACAATGAGCAGTTCTTC. It yields the protein CSVEDFQGYNEQFF.

As concerns this clonotype: This beta chain was picked up by a library intended for alpha chains and is off target, so its count carries little meaning. J is TRBJ2-5 and V is TRBV2, with D maybe TRBD2 (5 bases). This CDR3 spans 15 amino acids. Germline CDR1 and CDR2: SNHLY and FYNNEI. Trimming took off 9 bases at V and 2 bases at J, with 19 bases between the two ends. CDR3 DNA sequence: TGTGCCAGTCCTTTTAGAAGCGGAAGACAAGAGACCCAGTACTTC. Its protein is CASPFRSGRQETQYF.

Concerning this clonotype: This beta chain is off target for a library built for alpha chains, so its abundance means little. The chain is built from TRBV7-9 and TRBJ2-6; D call uncertain. Germline values: CDR1 SEHNR, CDR2 FQNEAQ (reference sequence). CDR3 length: 13 residues. Trimming cost V 7 bases and J 2 bases, with 6 bases left between them. The DNA of the CDR3 is TGTGCCAGCATAGCTACTGGGGCCAACGTCCTGACTTTC. Residues: CASIATGANVLTF.

Points on this clonotype: With the library built for alpha chains, this beta chain is off target and its frequency is not meaningful. The rearrangement uses TRBV4-2 and TRBJ2-3, with 10 bases lining up with TRBD2. The V and J ends lost 4 bases and 4 bases, in that order; junction bases with no gene match: 8. CDR3 size: 16 residues. Germline CDR1 reads LGHNA; CDR2 reads YNFKEQ. CDR3 nucleotide sequence: TGTGCCAGCAGCCGGAAGCTAGCGGGGGACGCAGATACGCAGTATTTT. Translating it yields CASSRKLAGDADTQYF.

Points on this clonotype: This beta chain is an off-target read within a library intended for alpha chains, so its frequency means little. The CDR3 loop is CASMRGSNQPQHF. DNA of the CDR3: TGTGCCAGCATGCGGGGGTCCAATCAGCCCCAGCATTTT. The chain recombines TRBV2 with TRBJ1-5; D is perhaps TRBD1 (5 bases). The ends were cut back, 7 bases at V and 3 bases at J, with 10 bases in the middle. The CDR3 sequence is 13 residues long. Germline CDR1 SNHLY, CDR2 FYNNEI.